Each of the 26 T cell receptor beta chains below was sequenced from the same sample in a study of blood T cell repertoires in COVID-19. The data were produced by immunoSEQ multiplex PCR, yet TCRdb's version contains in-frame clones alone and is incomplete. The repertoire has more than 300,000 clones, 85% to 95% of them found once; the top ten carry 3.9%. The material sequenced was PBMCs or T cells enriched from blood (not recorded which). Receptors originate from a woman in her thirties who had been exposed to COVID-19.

This CDR3 reads CASSQDRYSKLAEAFF. CDR3 bases: TGTGCCAGCAGCCAAGATCGTTACAGCAAATTAGCTGAAGCTTTCTTT. The chain uses TRBV14 and TRBJ1-1; no clear D gene. From germline, CDR1 is SGHDN and CDR2 FVKESK. The CDR3 has 16 residues. V lost 0 bases, J lost 6 bases, and 17 bases lay in between. The whole variable domain, remainder taken from reference TRBV14 and TRBJ1-1, is EAGVTQFPSHSVIEKGQTVTLRCDPISGHDNLYWYRRVMGKEIKFLLHFVKESKQDESGMPNNRFLAERTGGTYSTLKVQPAELEDSGVYFCASSQDRYSKLAEAFFGQGTRLTVV.

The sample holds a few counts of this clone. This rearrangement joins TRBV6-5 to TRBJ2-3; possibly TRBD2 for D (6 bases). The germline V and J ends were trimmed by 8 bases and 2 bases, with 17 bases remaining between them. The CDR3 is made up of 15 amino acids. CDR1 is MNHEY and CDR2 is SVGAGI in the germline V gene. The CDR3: CASQVTGGATDTQYF. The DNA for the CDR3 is TGTGCCAGCCAAGTTACGGGCGGGGCCACAGATACGCAGTATTTT.

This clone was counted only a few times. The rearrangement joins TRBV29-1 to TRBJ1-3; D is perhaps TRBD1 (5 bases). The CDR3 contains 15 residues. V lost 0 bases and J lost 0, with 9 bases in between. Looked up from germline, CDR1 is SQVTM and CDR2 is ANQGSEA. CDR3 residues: CSVEEGAHSGNTIYF. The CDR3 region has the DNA TGCAGCGTTGAAGAAGGGGCCCACTCTGGAAACACCATATATTTT.

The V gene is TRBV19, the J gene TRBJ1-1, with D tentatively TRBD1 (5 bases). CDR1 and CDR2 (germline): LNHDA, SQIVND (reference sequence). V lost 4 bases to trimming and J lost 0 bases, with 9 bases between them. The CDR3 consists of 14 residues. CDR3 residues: CASSRRGMNTEAFF. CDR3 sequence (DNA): TGTGCCAGTAGTAGAAGGGGAATGAACACTGAAGCTTTCTTT.

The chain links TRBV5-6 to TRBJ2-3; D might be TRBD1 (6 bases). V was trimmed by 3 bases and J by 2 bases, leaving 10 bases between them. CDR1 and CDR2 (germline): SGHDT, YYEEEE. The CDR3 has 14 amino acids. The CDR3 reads CASSWGLPTDTQYF. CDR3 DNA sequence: TGTGCCAGCAGCTGGGGGCTCCCCACAGATACGCAGTATTTT.

CDR3 sequence reads: CASSQDRLNTEAFF. The DNA for the CDR3 is TGTGCCAGCAGCCAGGACAGGTTGAACACTGAAGCTTTCTTT. The rearrangement uses TRBV11-3 and TRBJ1-1; 7 positions agree with TRBD1. Trimming cost V 5 bases and J 0 bases; bases outside gene matches: 3. This CDR3 has 14 residues. CDR1 is SGHNT and CDR2 is YENEEA in the germline V gene.

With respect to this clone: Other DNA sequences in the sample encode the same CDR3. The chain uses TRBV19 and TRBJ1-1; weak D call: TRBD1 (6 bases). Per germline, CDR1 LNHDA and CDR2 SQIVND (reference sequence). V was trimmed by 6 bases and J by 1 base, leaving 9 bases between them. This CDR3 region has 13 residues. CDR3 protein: CASSTGKNTEAFF. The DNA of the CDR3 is TGTGCCAGTAGCACAGGGAAGAACACTGAAGCTTTCTTT. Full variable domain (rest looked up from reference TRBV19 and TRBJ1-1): DGGITQSPKYLFRKEGQNVTLSCEQNLNHDAMYWYRQDPGQGLRLIYYSQIVNDFQKGDIAEGYSVSREKKESFPLTVTSAQKNPTAFYLCASSTGKNTEAFFGQGTRLTVV.

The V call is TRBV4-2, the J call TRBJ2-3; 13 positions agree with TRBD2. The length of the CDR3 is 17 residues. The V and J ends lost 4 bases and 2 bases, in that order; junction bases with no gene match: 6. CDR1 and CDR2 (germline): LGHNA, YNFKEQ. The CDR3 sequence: CASSRSGTSGATDTQYF. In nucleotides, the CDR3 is TGTGCCAGCAGCCGTTCTGGGACTAGCGGGGCCACAGATACGCAGTATTTT.

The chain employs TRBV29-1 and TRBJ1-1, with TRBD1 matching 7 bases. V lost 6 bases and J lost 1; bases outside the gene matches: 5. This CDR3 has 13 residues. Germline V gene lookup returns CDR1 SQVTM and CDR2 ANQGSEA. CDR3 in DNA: TGCAGCGTGCCGGGACAGAGGAACACTGAAGCTTTCTTT. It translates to CSVPGQRNTEAFF.

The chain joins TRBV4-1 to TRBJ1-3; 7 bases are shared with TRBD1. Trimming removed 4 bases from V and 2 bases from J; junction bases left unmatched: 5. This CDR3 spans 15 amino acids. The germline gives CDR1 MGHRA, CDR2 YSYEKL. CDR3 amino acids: CASSRLDRAGNTIYF. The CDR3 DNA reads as TGCGCCAGCAGCCGCCTAGACAGGGCTGGAAACACCATATATTTT.

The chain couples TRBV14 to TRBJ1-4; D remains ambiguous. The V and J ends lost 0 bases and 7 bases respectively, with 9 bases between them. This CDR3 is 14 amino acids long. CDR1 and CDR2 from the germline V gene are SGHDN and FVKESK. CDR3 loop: CASSQEVKREKLFF. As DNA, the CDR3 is TGTGCCAGCAGCCAAGAAGTTAAGCGTGAAAAACTGTTTTTT.

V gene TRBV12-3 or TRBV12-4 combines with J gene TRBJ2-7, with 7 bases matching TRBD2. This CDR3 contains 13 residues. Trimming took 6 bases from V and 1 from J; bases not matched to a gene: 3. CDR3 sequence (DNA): TGTGCCAGCAGAGCGGGGACTTCCTACGAGCAGTACTTC. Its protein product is CASRAGTSYEQYF.

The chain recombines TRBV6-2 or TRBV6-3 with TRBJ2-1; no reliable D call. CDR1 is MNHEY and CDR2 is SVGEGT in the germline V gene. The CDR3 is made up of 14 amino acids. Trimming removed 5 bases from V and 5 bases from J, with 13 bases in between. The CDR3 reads CASSTVRRDNEQFF. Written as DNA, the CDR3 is TGTGCCAGCAGTACGGTAAGGAGAGACAATGAGCAGTTCTTC.

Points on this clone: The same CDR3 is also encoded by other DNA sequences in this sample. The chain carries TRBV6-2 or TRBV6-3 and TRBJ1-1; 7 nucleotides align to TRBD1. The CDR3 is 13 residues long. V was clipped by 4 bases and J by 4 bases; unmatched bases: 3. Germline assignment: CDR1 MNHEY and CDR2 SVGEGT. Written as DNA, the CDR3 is TGTGCCAGCAGTTTACAGGGGAGCACTGAAGCTTTCTTT. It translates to CASSLQGSTEAFF.

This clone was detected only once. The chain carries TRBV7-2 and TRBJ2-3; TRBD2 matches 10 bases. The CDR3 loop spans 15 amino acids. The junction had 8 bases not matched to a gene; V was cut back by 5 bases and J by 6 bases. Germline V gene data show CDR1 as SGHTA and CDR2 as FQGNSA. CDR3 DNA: TGTGCCAGCAGCCCAGCGGGGGGGCCTTGGGATACGCAGTATTTT. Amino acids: CASSPAGGPWDTQYF.

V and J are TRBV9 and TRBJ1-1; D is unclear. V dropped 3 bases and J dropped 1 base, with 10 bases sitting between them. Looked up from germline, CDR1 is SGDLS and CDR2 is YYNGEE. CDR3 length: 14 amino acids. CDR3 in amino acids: CASSAGEKNTEAFF. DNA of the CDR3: TGTGCCAGCAGCGCCGGGGAGAAGAACACTGAAGCTTTCTTT.

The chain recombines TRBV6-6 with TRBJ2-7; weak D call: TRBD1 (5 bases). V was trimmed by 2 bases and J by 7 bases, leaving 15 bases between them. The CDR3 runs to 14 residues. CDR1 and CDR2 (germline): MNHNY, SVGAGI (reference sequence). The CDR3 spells CASSYTDRPREQYF. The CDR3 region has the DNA TGTGCCAGCAGTTACACAGACAGACCGAGGGAGCAGTACTTC.

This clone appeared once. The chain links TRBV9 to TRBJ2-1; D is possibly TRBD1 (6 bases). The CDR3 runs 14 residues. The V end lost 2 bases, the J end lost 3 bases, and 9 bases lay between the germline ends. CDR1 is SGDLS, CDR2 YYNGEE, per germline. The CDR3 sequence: CASSVGQLYNEQFF. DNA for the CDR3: TGTGCCAGCAGCGTCGGACAGCTCTACAATGAGCAGTTCTTC.

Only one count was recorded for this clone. CDR3 sequence: CSVGTFTGELFF. Here the CDR3 DNA reads TGCAGCGTTGGGACTTTTACCGGGGAGCTGTTTTTT. The chain joins TRBV29-1 to TRBJ2-2, with D possibly matching TRBD2 (5 bases). This CDR3 spans 12 amino acids. Trimming removed 4 bases from V and 5 bases from J, with 8 bases in between. CDR1 is SQVTM and CDR2 is ANQGSEA in the germline V gene.

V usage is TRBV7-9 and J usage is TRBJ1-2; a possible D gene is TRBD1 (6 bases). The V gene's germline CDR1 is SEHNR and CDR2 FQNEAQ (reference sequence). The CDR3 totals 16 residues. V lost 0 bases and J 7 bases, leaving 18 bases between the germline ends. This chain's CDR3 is CASSLARVKGVGGYTF. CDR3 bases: TGTGCCAGCAGCTTAGCCCGGGTGAAGGGGGTTGGTGGCTACACCTTC.

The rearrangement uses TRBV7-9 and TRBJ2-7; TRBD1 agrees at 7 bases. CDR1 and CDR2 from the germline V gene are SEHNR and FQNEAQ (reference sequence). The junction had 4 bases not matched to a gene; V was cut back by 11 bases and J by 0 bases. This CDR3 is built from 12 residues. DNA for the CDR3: TGTGCCGCCTCAGGGGGCTCCTACGAGCAGTACTTC. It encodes CAASGGSYEQYF.

The CDR3 protein is CASSPLRLAGKETQYF. CDR3 coding DNA: TGTGCCAGCAGCCCCCTGCGACTAGCGGGGAAAGAGACCCAGTACTTC. This chain joins TRBV7-9 and TRBJ2-5; 11 positions match TRBD2. The CDR3 runs 16 residues. J gave up 3 bases and V 5 bases, and 8 bases lay outside the gene matches. Germline CDR1 reads SEHNR; CDR2 reads FQNEAQ (reference sequence).

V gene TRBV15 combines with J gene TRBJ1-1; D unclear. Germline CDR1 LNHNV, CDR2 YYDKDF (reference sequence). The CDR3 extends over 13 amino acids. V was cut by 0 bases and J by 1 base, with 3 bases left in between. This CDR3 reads CATSRDRNTEAFF. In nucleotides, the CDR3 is TGTGCCACCAGCAGAGACCGGAACACTGAAGCTTTCTTT.

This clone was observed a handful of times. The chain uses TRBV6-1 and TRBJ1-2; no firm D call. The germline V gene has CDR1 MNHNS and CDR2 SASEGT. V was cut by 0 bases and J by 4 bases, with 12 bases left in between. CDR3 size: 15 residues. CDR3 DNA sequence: TGTGCCAGCAGTGAAGCACGCTCCACGGGCTATGGCTACACCTTC. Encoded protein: CASSEARSTGYGYTF.

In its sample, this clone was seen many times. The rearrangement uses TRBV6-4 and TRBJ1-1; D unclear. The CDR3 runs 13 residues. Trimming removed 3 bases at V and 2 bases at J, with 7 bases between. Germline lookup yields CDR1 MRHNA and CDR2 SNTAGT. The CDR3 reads CASSEAGNTEAFF. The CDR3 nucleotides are TGTGCCAGCAGTGAGGCAGGTAACACTGAAGCTTTCTTT.

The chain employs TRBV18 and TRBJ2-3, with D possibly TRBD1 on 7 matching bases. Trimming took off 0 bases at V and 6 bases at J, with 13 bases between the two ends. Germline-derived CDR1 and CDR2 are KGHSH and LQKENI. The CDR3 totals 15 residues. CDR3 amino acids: CASSPPRLGGDTQYF. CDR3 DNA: TGTGCCAGCTCACCACCGCGACTAGGGGGCGATACGCAGTATTTT.